This section outlines one T cell receptor (beta chain) sequence together with its context. Here immunoSEQ multiplex PCR was the method, and the copy in TCRdb shows in-frame clones only, minus some. The data hold approximately 440,000 clones, with 75% to 80% observed a single time. This entry comes from a study of shared clonotypes between healthy human individuals. The CDR3 is 14 residues long. CDR1 is SNHLY, CDR2 FYNNEI, per germline. The V end lost 6 bases, the J end lost 0 bases, and 11 bases lay between the germline ends. The receptor was isolated from a woman in her thirties or forties in good health. Some clones in this sample may be carry-over from other donors' samples. The chain joins TRBV2 to TRBJ2-5; no clear D. The sample consisted of PBMCs. CDR3 sequence reads: CASRLTEYQETQYF. The CDR3 DNA reads as TGTGCCAGCAGGTTAACAGAGTACCAAGAGACCCAGTACTTC. Together with reference TRBV2 and TRBJ2-5, the CDR3 gives the full variable domain: EPEVTQTPSHQVTQMGQEVILRCVPISNHLYFYWYRQILGQKVEFLVSFYNNEISEKSEIFDDQFSVERPDGSNFTLKIRSTKLEDSAMYFCASRLTEYQETQYFGPGTRLLVL.